This TCR beta chain was retrieved from a study of CD8 T cells in Susac syndrome. The length of the CDR3 is 17 residues. The V and J ends lost 4 bases and 2 bases, in that order; junction bases with no gene match: 12. The germline V gene has CDR1 MNHEY and CDR2 SMNVEV (reference sequence). An input of roughly 0.5 to 1 ug of RNA was subjected to reverse transcription using random hexamers. TCRdb itself ran the immunoSEQ multiplex PCR reads through MiXCR, one entry per CDR3 protein. The repertoire holds approximately 120,000 distinct CDR3 sequences, 80% to 95% seen once, with about 0.14% in the top ten.

This chain links TRBV27 with TRBJ2-5; 8 nucleotides line up with TRBD2. This receptor was obtained from a human donor in good health. The material sequenced was CD4+ T cells from PBMCs. Written as DNA, the CDR3 is TGTGCCAGCAGTTATACGGGAGGGACACTCCGACAAGAGACCCAGTACTTC. This translates into CASSYTGGTLRQETQYF.